This TCR beta chain comes out of a study of shared clonotypes between healthy human individuals. A word on this clone: Its antigen is not known.

General study points: The generation probabilities recorded for non-shared clonotypes fell below those of clonotypes shared by all four donors.

Germline values: CDR1 SGHTA, CDR2 FQGTGA. Losses at the gene ends were 5 bases for V and 1 base for J; bases not matched to a gene: 7. The CDR3 is 16 amino acids. Using immunoSEQ multiplex PCR, the repertoire was profiled, and TCRdb retains in-frame clones only, with some absent. The sample consists of a few hundred thousand clones, about 97% of them appearing once. The sequence was obtained from a woman in her thirties in good health. Sample: naive CD4+ T cells sorted from blood. The subset was: CD45RA+ positively selected. This chain uses TRBV7-3 with TRBJ2-2; TRBD2 agrees at 7 bases. As DNA, the CDR3 is TGTGCCAGCAGCCCCCCCGGCGGGAGGAACACCGGGGAGCTGTTTTTT. As protein: CASSPPGGRNTGELFF.